Listed below are T cell receptor beta chains from one sample, sequenced in a study of cytomegalovirus exposure and HLA in healthy donors. Data came from immunoSEQ multiplex PCR; TCRdb stores just in-frame clones and leaves some out. The sample includes hundreds of thousands of clones, about 70% seen only once; the top ten take roughly 2%. The source material was PBMCs. The receptors derive from a woman aged 25 to 39 in good health and CMV-seronegative. The CDR3 runs from the conserved cysteine through the conserved F or W. The order of the fields is J gene, V gene, CDR3 length, CDR3 protein.

j_gene: TRBJ1-1; v_gene: TRBV2; len: 15; CDR3aa: CASSALGTGNTEAFF
j_gene: TRBJ2-7; v_gene: TRBV5-1; len: 16; CDR3aa: CASSPRGPGSGYEQYF
j_gene: TRBJ2-3; v_gene: TRBV19; len: 15; CDR3aa: CASSIKGQGIGAQYF
j_gene: TRBJ2-1; v_gene: TRBV27; len: 17; CDR3aa: CASSPGLSGPYYNEQFF
j_gene: TRBJ2-7; v_gene: TRBV6-6; len: 14; CDR3aa: CASRQTSGSHEQYF
j_gene: TRBJ2-7; v_gene: TRBV6-6; len: 14; CDR3aa: CASSYAGQPYEQYF
j_gene: TRBJ2-1; v_gene: TRBV6-5; len: 13; CDR3aa: CASRGLADNEQFF
j_gene: TRBJ2-2; v_gene: TRBV11-2; len: 15; CDR3aa: CASSFNLGTTGELFF
j_gene: TRBJ1-1; v_gene: TRBV30; len: 11; CDR3aa: CAWSIGVRAFF
j_gene: TRBJ1-1; v_gene: TRBV5-1; len: 14; CDR3aa: CASSNYQGNTEAFF
j_gene: TRBJ2-2; v_gene: TRBV15; len: 13; CDR3aa: CATSREITGELFF
j_gene: TRBJ1-1; v_gene: TRBV7-8; len: 18; CDR3aa: CASSSTGQGVGLNTEAFF
j_gene: TRBJ2-7; v_gene: TRBV5-1; len: 15; CDR3aa: CASSLGVAGVREQYF
j_gene: TRBJ2-5; v_gene: TRBV5-1; len: 13; CDR3aa: CASSLGLSETQYF
j_gene: TRBJ2-7; v_gene: TRBV5-1; len: 13; CDR3aa: CASSLTGVGEQYF
j_gene: TRBJ2-5; v_gene: TRBV19; len: 16; CDR3aa: CASSMGLAGAQETQYF
j_gene: TRBJ1-5; v_gene: TRBV28; len: 16; CDR3aa: CASSSPTGPSNQPQHF
j_gene: TRBJ2-1; v_gene: TRBV2; len: 14; CDR3aa: CATVMGSSYNEQFF
j_gene: TRBJ1-4; v_gene: TRBV11-3; len: 11; CDR3aa: CASSPGEKLFF
j_gene: TRBJ2-1; v_gene: TRBV7-2; len: 16; CDR3aa: CASSSPQGAGYNEQFF
j_gene: TRBJ2-2; v_gene: TRBV4-1; len: 16; CDR3aa: CASSQVARPGAGELFF
j_gene: TRBJ1-5; v_gene: TRBV6-1; len: 13; CDR3aa: CDSSGQGNKPQHF
j_gene: TRBJ1-2; v_gene: TRBV30; len: 13; CDR3aa: CAWRIGAGYGYTF
j_gene: TRBJ1-1; v_gene: TRBV6-1; len: 12; CDR3aa: CASSPRNREAFF
j_gene: TRBJ2-7; v_gene: TRBV11-2; len: 15; CDR3aa: CASSLRTSGGDEQYF
j_gene: TRBJ1-4; v_gene: TRBV28; len: 13; CDR3aa: CASSSDSSEKLFF
j_gene: TRBJ2-7; v_gene: TRBV7-3; len: 14; CDR3aa: CASSLTEASGEQYF
j_gene: -; v_gene: TRBV15; len: 18; CDR3aa: CATSRSPLGLAGYNEQFF
j_gene: TRBJ2-2; v_gene: TRBV5-1; len: 15; CDR3aa: CASSLTGDSTGELFF
j_gene: TRBJ1-1; v_gene: TRBV19; len: 13; CDR3aa: CASSIQINTEAFF
j_gene: TRBJ2-7; v_gene: TRBV6-5; len: 13; CDR3aa: CASSYSGVDEQYF
j_gene: TRBJ2-7; v_gene: TRBV15; len: 13; CDR3aa: CATSRDKTYEQYF
j_gene: TRBJ1-6; v_gene: TRBV19; len: 16; CDR3aa: CASSQNRDREGSPLHF
j_gene: TRBJ2-5; v_gene: TRBV2; len: 15; CDR3aa: CASSDPGQGPETQYF
j_gene: TRBJ1-1; v_gene: TRBV21-1; len: 15; CDR3aa: CASSKAGTGLLLAFF
j_gene: TRBJ1-2; v_gene: TRBV30; len: 14; CDR3aa: CAWNRSQRMYGYTF
j_gene: TRBJ2-7; v_gene: TRBV7-2; len: 16; CDR3aa: CASSSDSDITSYEQYF
j_gene: TRBJ2-1; v_gene: TRBV29-1; len: 15; CDR3aa: CSVELTGGRYNEQFF
j_gene: TRBJ1-5; v_gene: TRBV2; len: 14; CDR3aa: CASSPTGGGQPQHF
j_gene: TRBJ1-1; v_gene: TRBV5-5; len: 15; CDR3aa: CASSFELRWWTEAFF
j_gene: TRBJ1-5; v_gene: TRBV5-1; len: 14; CDR3aa: CASSLGTDNQPQHF
j_gene: TRBJ1-1; v_gene: TRBV30; len: 14; CDR3aa: CAWTFPPLNTEAFF
j_gene: TRBJ2-1; v_gene: TRBV27; len: 14; CDR3aa: CASSLNSADNEQFF
j_gene: TRBJ2-3; v_gene: TRBV7-2; len: 16; CDR3aa: CASSLALGLAGGARDF
j_gene: TRBJ2-2; v_gene: TRBV6-1; len: 13; CDR3aa: CASSSSCTGELFF